The clone carrying this TCR beta chain was counted once. J gave up 4 bases and V 6 bases, and 2 bases lay outside the gene matches. This CDR3 is 12 amino acids long. Germline V lookup: CDR1 MNHEY, CDR2 SVGAGI. The data were obtained in a study of blood T cell repertoires in COVID-19. Whole-study context: Specimens from acute and convalescent COVID-19 originated in the United States, Italy and Spain.

Per the original methods: Reference gene primer amplification gave nucleated cell count estimates. Sequencing used immunoSEQ multiplex PCR; TCRdb keeps in-frame clones, though not all of them. That table supplies the V and J calls and clone size; D and trimming were determined from the DNA. The sample contains fewer than 200,000 clones, roughly nine tenths of which appear only once. Source material: peripheral blood. The sequence derives from a man aged 65 to 79 with active or convalescent COVID-19. The chain recombines TRBV6-5 with TRBJ2-7; 8 bases map to TRBD2. In DNA form, the CDR3 reads TGTGCCAGCAGAGCGGGAGCGTACGAGCAGTACTTC. Its translation: CASRAGAYEQYF.